This T cell receptor (beta chain) was sequenced for a study of T cell changes during pregnancy in multiple sclerosis. This CDR3 spans 21 amino acids. V gave up 2 bases and J gave up 0 bases; unmatched junction bases: 15. The germline V gene encodes CDR1 LGHNA and CDR2 YNFKEQ. The protocol was immunoSEQ multiplex PCR, while the TCRdb copy is restricted to in-frame clones and leaves out a portion. The sample lists some 110,000 clones; 80% to 95% were seen once. The chain is built from TRBV4-2 and TRBJ2-1; 11 bases fit TRBD1. This specimen was peripheral blood, taken in the third trimester of pregnancy. The source of this sequence is a female donor with multiple sclerosis, enrolled in a pregnancy study. CDR3 protein: CASSQPGRDRGALSSYNEQFF. The CDR3 nucleotides read TGTGCCAGCAGCCAACCTGGCCGGGACAGGGGGGCCCTAAGCTCCTACAATGAGCAGTTCTTC.